This T cell receptor (beta chain) was found in a study of T cell changes during pregnancy in multiple sclerosis. The CDR3 is 13 residues long. Per germline, CDR1 MNHEY and CDR2 SVGAGI. After removal of 6 bases from V and 2 bases from J, the junction contained 2 bases not matched to a gene. Repertoires were generated with immunoSEQ multiplex PCR, while TCRdb's copy carries only in-frame clones and drops some. The table records some 89,000 clones, about 94% of them present only once. The rearrangement uses TRBV6-5 and TRBJ2-3, with TRBD2 matching 7 bases. Sequences were derived from peripheral blood, sampled in the third trimester of pregnancy. The clonotype was recovered from a female donor with multiple sclerosis, enrolled in a pregnancy study. The CDR3 DNA sequence: TGTGCCAGCAGGGGACTAACCACAGATACGCAGTATTTT. Amino acid sequence: CASRGLTTDTQYF.